The rows below give T cell receptor beta chains drawn from one sample of a study of T cells in tuberculosis. The assay was immunoSEQ multiplex PCR, and TCRdb's table has in-frame clones only and misses some. The profile shows tens of thousands of clones, approximately 90% of them singletons. Sample: CD1b-GMM tetramer-negative cells sorted from PBMCs. The receptors were sampled from an adult woman with latent tuberculosis. CDR3s include the opening cysteine and the closing phenylalanine or tryptophan. Each record gives: clone size, D gene, V gene, CDR3 protein. D genes are given only for firm matches. Only part of the rows carry a size: once, few, many, or a class if the clone is expanded.

-,-,TRBV11-2,CASSLGLPETQYF
-,TRBD1,TRBV7-8,CASSYRGSGNTIYF
-,TRBD1,TRBV28,CAGSPNSGQGEAFF
-,TRBD1,TRBV6-6,CASSYSGQGPQETQYF
-,TRBD1,TRBV7-2,CASSPMRDRGAAQHF
-,-,TRBV2,CASSRLLTTEAFF
-,-,TRBV2,CASMLETGNSPLHF
-,TRBD1,TRBV7-9,CASSLADRGTFTPGNTIYF
once,-,TRBV20-1,CSSQANTIYF
-,TRBD1,TRBV9,CASIRIRGLGGYTF
-,TRBD1,TRBV11-2,CASSLGQGENEKLFF
few,-,TRBV6-4,CASSEGGGTEAFF
-,-,TRBV5-4,CASSSGSGANVLTF
-,-,TRBV2,CASSGMSRETQYF
-,TRBD1,TRBV27,CASSFSGQANEQFF
-,TRBD2,TRBV7-9,CASSPGLVGTQYF
-,-,TRBV15,CATSRDGERGPTDTQYF
-,-,TRBV4-1,CASSQDLGVDQPQHF
-,TRBD1,TRBV2,CASTPDRVDSNQPQHF
-,-,TRBV9,CASSVEGGAGGNTGELFF
-,-,TRBV19,CASSTQGGWTEAFF
few,-,TRBV19,CASSIVAQANQPQHF
-,TRBD1,TRBV6-6,CASSYFRDRMNTEAFF
-,TRBD2,TRBV28,CGATTSGVADTQYF
-,-,TRBV6-5,CASGSSYEQYF
-,-,TRBV9,CASRQGNTGELFF
-,TRBD1,TRBV7-2,CASSLARQGRVNSNQPQHF
once,-,TRBV4-3,CASSQERRPRDTIYF